The sequence of this T cell receptor (beta chain) was determined in a study of beta chain features in type 1 diabetes. General study findings and limits: All four CD4+ subsets of Type 1 diabetes patients contained TCRB CDR3s that were moderately but significantly shorter.

This clone has more than one count but fewer than ten. Its matching antigen is unknown. The sequenced template was cDNA made from the entire isolated RNA. Libraries were prepared by immunoSEQ multiplex PCR; TCRdb keeps only in-frame clonotypes and omits some of them. The table lists some 250,000 clones, around 14% of them singletons. The TCR comes from a man aged 30-40 years with type 1 diabetes. The specimen was naive CD4+ T cells from blood.

The chain's CDR3 is CASSKGQVFQPQHF. CDR3 sequence (DNA): TGTGCCAGCAGTAAGGGACAGGTATTTCAGCCCCAGCATTTT. The chain has TRBV2 and TRBJ1-5; TRBD1 matches at 8 bases. V lost 5 bases and J lost 6; bases outside the gene matches: 6. The germline CDR1 and CDR2 sequences are SNHLY and FYNNEI. The CDR3 spans 14 residues. Supplemented by reference TRBV2 and TRBJ1-5, the full variable domain reads EPEVTQTPSHQVTQMGQEVILRCVPISNHLYFYWYRQILGQKVEFLVSFYNNEISEKSEIFDDQFSVERPDGSNFTLKIRSTKLEDSAMYFCASSKGQVFQPQHFGDGTRLSIL.